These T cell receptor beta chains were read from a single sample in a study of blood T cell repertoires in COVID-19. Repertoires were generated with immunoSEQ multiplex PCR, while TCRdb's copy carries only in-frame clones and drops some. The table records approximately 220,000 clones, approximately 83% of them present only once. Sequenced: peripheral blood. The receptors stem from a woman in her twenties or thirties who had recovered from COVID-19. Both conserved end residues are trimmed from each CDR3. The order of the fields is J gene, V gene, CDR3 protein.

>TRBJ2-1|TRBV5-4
ASSLERGTYNEQF
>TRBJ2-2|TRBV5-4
ATRTTNTGELF
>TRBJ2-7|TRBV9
ASSVGQALYEQY
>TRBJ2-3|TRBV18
ASSPTGSTDTQY
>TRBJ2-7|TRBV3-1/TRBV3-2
ASSHLGTSGSYEQY
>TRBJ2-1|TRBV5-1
ASSSGLGLAGGTHNNEQF
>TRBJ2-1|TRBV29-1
SVHRGGALNEQF
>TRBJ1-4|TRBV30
AWSESTSREKLF
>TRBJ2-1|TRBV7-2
ASSSSFGNEQF
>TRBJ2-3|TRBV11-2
ASSSPASGSWDTQY
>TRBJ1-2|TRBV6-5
ASSFTLLNYGYT
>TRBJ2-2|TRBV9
ASSVGLGDRGMTGELF
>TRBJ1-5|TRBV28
ASSLTNSNQPQH
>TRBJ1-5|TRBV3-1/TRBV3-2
ASSQGAQSNQPQH
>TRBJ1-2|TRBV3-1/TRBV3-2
ASSQDPGQEANYGYT
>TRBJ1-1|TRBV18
ASSDGGVFEAF
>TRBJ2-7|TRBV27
ASSGLAGGHEQY
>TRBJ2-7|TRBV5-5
ASSFTYEQY
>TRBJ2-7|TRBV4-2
ASSQPWRMRDPSSYEQY
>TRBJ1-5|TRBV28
ASSLLGSPGSNQPQH
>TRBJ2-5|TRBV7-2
ASSKTSETQY
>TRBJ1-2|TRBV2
ASSALDRNYGYT
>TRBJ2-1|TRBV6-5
ASSYSGDEQF
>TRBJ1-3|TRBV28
ASSSAGTGGLNTIY
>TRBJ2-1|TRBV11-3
ASSPGLAGALVQRKQF
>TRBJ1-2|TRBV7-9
ASSPGTSYGYT
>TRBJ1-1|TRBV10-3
AISFQGHNTEAF
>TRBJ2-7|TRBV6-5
ASSWLAGGPYEQY
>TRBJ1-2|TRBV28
ASSNSGYGYT
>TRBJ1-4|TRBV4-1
ASSREDRGQSEKLF
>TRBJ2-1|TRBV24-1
ATSDSLVAASGRAKDEQF
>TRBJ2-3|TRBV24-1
ATSAADTSTDTQY
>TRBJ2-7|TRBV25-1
ASRARQY
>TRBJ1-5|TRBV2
ASSTGGAGQPQH
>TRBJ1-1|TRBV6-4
ASSDNSKNTEAF
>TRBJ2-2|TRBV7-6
ASSFRVGTVGPGELF
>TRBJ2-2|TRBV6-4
ASRGQAGELF
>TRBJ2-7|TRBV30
AWSPTGYEQY
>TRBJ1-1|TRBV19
ASSMEDRGTEAF
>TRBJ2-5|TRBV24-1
ATARGGEETQY
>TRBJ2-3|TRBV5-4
ASSRRAAGASSTDTQY
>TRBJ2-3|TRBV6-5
ASSYTSGMGGYTQY
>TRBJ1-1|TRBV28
ASSLAGNTEAF
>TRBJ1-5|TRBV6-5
ASSTTGLDNQPQH
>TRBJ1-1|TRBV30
AWSVDSANTEAF
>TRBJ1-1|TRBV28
ASSLTRAPEAF
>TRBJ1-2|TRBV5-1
ASSEGGAANYGYT
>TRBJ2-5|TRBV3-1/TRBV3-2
ASRQGLAGGQETQY
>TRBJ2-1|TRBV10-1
ASSDDSNNEQF
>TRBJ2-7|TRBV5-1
ASSLGRGSEQY
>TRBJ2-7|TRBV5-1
ASSLTSGTGVFYEQY
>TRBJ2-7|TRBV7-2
ASSFYIPGGTYYEQY
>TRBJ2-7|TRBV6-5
ASRRTSGSYEQY
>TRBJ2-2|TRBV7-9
ASSSTRVRLELF
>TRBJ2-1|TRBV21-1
ASSPRAPRGGRNEQF
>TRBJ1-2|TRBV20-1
SAGQSGYT
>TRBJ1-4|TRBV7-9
ASSSFEDNEKLF
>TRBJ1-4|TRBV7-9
ASSFRTGDATNEKLF
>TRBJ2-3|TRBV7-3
ASSSPSGTGGLTDTQY
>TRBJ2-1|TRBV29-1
SVDDRQAYNEQF